This T cell receptor beta chain was retrieved from a study of shared T cell receptors in the human thymus. Using immunoSEQ multiplex PCR, the repertoire was profiled, and TCRdb retains in-frame clones only, with some absent. The table lists approximately 400,000 clones, 85% to 95% of them singletons. V lost 1 base and J 1 base, leaving 11 bases between the germline ends. The CDR3 has 15 amino acids. CDR1 is LGHNA, CDR2 YNFKEQ, per germline. The TCR comes from a human donor. The chain is built from TRBV4-2 and TRBJ2-7; the D gene is possibly TRBD1 (7 bases). Sequencing was done on a sample of thymocytes. This CDR3 is CASSQAAGQSYEQYF. CDR3 coding DNA: TGTGCCAGCAGCCAAGCCGCGGGACAGTCCTACGAGCAGTACTTC.